Below are 18 T cell receptor beta chains sequenced from a single sample in a study of T cells in localized non-small cell lung cancer. Clones were sequenced by immunoSEQ multiplex PCR, and TCRdb holds only the in-frame ones, with some missing. The top ten clones hold 35% to 40% of a sample with roughly 34,000 clones, just under 80% of them seen once. This material consisted of peripheral blood, taken before any cancer treatment. The receptors here all came from a male donor older than 55 with stage II squamous cell lung carcinoma.

This chain connects TRBV18 to TRBJ1-2; D is ambiguous. Germline V gene lookup returns CDR1 KGHSH and CDR2 LQKENI. The CDR3 spans 13 residues. The ends were cut back, 3 bases at V and 4 bases at J, with 9 bases in the middle. The CDR3 loop is CASSPETGYGYTF. Written as DNA, the CDR3 is TGTGCCAGCTCACCCGAAACCGGCTATGGCTACACCTTC.

This sequence joins TRBV5-1 and TRBJ1-2, with D perhaps matching TRBD1 (5 bases). Germline V gene data show CDR1 as SGHRS and CDR2 as YFSETQ. This CDR3 has 14 residues. Between the trimmed V and J ends, which lost 4 bases and 7 bases, there was a span of 17 bases. The CDR3 DNA reads TGCGCCAGCAGCCTAACTGCGGGGGATCGTGGCTACACCTTC. As protein: CASSLTAGDRGYTF.

V and J are TRBV5-6 and TRBJ2-5, with D unresolved. The end of the DNA is better explained by TRBJ2-7, so the J call may be wrong. The CDR3 is 14 amino acids. Per germline, CDR1 SGHDT and CDR2 YYEEEE. The CDR3 DNA reads TGTGCCAGCAGGTACTACGGAATGGGCTACGAGCAGTACTTC. Its protein product is CASRYYGMGYEQYF.

The gene calls are TRBV13 and TRBJ2-4; no clear D. The CDR3 has 20 amino acids. The V and J ends lost 2 bases and 0 bases respectively, with 23 bases between them. CDR1 is PRHDT, CDR2 FYEKMQ, per germline (reference sequence). The CDR3, as DNA: TGTGCCAGCAGCTTAAGAGTTAAGGCCAGCGAGACCTTAGCCAAAAACATTCAGTACTTC. Translated, it gives CASSLRVKASETLAKNIQYF. Filled out from reference TRBV13 and TRBJ2-4, the complete variable domain reads AAGVIQSPRHLIKEKRETATLKCYPIPRHDTVYWYQQGPGQDPQFLISFYEKMQSDKGSIPDRFSAQQFSDYHSELNMSSLELGDSALYFCASSLRVKASETLAKNIQYFGAGTRLSVL.

The chain uses TRBV5-1 and TRBJ2-3; no clear D. The ends were cut back, 0 bases at V and 11 bases at J, with 13 bases in the middle. Germline assignment: CDR1 SGHRS and CDR2 YFSETQ. The CDR3 has 13 residues. CDR3 sequence: CASSLDVTGGQYF. CDR3 nucleotide sequence: TGCGCCAGCAGCTTGGACGTTACGGGTGGGCAGTATTTT.

V gene TRBV7-2 combines with J gene TRBJ2-1, with 9 bases matching TRBD2. Trimming at V came to 1 base and at J to 8 bases, leaving 18 bases not matched to a gene. Germline CDR1 SGHTA, CDR2 FQGNSA. The CDR3 contains 19 residues. The DNA of the CDR3 is TGTGCCAGCAGCTTAGTGCGGGAGGGCCTCAGTCATTTCCGCGATGAGCAGTTCTTC. Protein sequence: CASSLVREGLSHFRDEQFF.

This clone appeared a single time. The chain has TRBV6-5 and TRBJ2-3, with a tentative D call TRBD1 (6 bases). Between the trimmed V and J ends, which lost 6 bases and 2 bases, there was a span of 12 bases. Germline V gene data show CDR1 as MNHEY and CDR2 as SVGAGI. This CDR3 is built from 14 residues. CDR3 in amino acids: CASSETGFTDTQYF. In DNA, the CDR3 is TGTGCCAGCAGCGAGACAGGCTTCACAGATACGCAGTATTTT.

V usage is TRBV6-1 and J usage is TRBJ1-6, with 8 bases identical to TRBD1. The CDR3 runs to 14 residues. V trimming: 5 bases; J trimming: 14 bases; junction bases outside the gene matches: 11. CDR1 and CDR2 (germline): MNHNS, SASEGT. CDR3 sequence reads: CASSYWDRTEALHF. CDR3 DNA: TGTGCCAGCAGTTATTGGGACAGGACCGAGGCCCTCCACTTT.

The J gene is TRBJ1-2, the V gene TRBV2; no clear D. In germline, CDR1 is SNHLY, CDR2 FYNNEI. The V and J ends lost 9 bases and 4 bases respectively, with 15 bases between them. The CDR3 is 13 residues long. CDR3 bases: TGTGCCAGTACTCAAGGGAATAGCTATGGCTACACCTTC. Translation gives CASTQGNSYGYTF.

Details on this clone: The sample contains more than one DNA sequence encoding this CDR3. This chain connects TRBV5-1 to TRBJ2-7, with TRBD1 identical over 8 bases. The J segment lost 2 bases and the V segment lost 2 bases, leaving 6 bases of the junction unmatched. Germline V gene sequence: CDR1 SGHRS, CDR2 YFSETQ. The CDR3 sequence is 15 residues long. DNA of the CDR3: TGCGCCAGCAGCTTAGGGACAGGTCCTGCCTACGAGCAGTACTTC. As protein: CASSLGTGPAYEQYF. The full variable domain, completed using reference TRBV5-1 and TRBJ2-7, is KAGVTQTPRYLIKTRGQQVTLSCSPISGHRSVSWYQQTPGQGLQFLFEYFSETQRNKGNFPGRFSGRQFSNSRSEMNVSTLELGDSALYLCASSLGTGPAYEQYFGPGTRLTVT.

The rearrangement joins TRBV19 to TRBJ1-1; D ambiguous. The CDR3 is 12 amino acids. The germline V and J ends were trimmed by 5 bases and 0 bases, with 4 bases remaining between them. The V gene's germline CDR1 is LNHDA and CDR2 SQIVND (reference sequence). The CDR3 reads CASSQMNTEAFF. The CDR3 DNA reads TGTGCCAGTAGTCAGATGAACACTGAAGCTTTCTTT.

V usage is TRBV19 and J usage is TRBJ2-2, with 10 bases matching TRBD2. Germline CDR1 and CDR2: LNHDA and SQIVND (reference sequence). Trimming at V came to 8 bases and at J to 2 bases, leaving 11 bases not matched to a gene. The CDR3 sequence is 17 residues long. The CDR3 protein is CASFRASGGTNTGELFF. For the CDR3, the DNA is TGTGCCAGTTTTAGGGCTAGCGGGGGTACTAACACCGGGGAGCTGTTTTTT.

This sequence joins TRBV6-5 and TRBJ1-2; D not certain. The CDR3 has 12 amino acids. Trimming took 10 bases from V and 8 from J, leaving 17 bases between them. The germline CDR1 and CDR2 sequences are MNHEY and SVGAGI. Here the CDR3 DNA reads TGTGCCACCACAGATCGGACTGGAGGCTACACCTTC. This translates into CATTDRTGGYTF.

Only one count was recorded for this clone. The chain uses TRBV27 and TRBJ2-7, with D perhaps matching TRBD1 (5 bases). CDR3 length: 13 residues. Germline CDR1 reads MNHEY; CDR2 reads SMNVEV (reference sequence). Trimming shortened V by 6 bases and J by 5 bases, and 14 bases separated the two germline ends. CDR3 in amino acids: CASSSGSAHEQYF. CDR3 DNA sequence: TGTGCCAGCAGCTCAGGGTCCGCCCACGAGCAGTACTTC.

This chain links TRBV6-6 with TRBJ2-2; D is unresolved. This CDR3 contains 11 residues. Trimming took off 5 bases at V and 14 bases at J, with 12 bases between the two ends. The germline CDR1 and CDR2 sequences are MNHNY and SVGAGI (reference sequence). Here the CDR3 DNA reads TGTGCCAGCAGTGAGGACCTGTCACTGTTTTTT. Translation gives CASSEDLSLFF.

The chain combines TRBV7-2 with TRBJ2-5, with D uncertain. With 1 base removed from V and 2 bases from J, the gap between germline ends came to 8 bases. The CDR3 runs 14 residues. CDR1 is SGHTA and CDR2 is FQGNSA in the germline V gene. The CDR3 nucleotides read TGTGCCAGCAGCTTAGATTTGATACAAGAGACCCAGTACTTC. Its translation: CASSLDLIQETQYF.

This clone was recorded only once. The V call is TRBV19, the J call TRBJ1-2, with a tentative D call TRBD1 (5 bases). Germline V gene sequence: CDR1 LNHDA, CDR2 SQIVND (reference sequence). The length of the CDR3 is 14 residues. The germline V and J ends were trimmed by 1 base and 4 bases, with 10 bases remaining between them. CDR3: CASSIVGTLYGYTF. The CDR3 DNA reads TGTGCCAGTAGTATAGTCGGGACGCTCTATGGCTACACCTTC.

This clone was seen a handful of times. V usage is TRBV14 and J usage is TRBJ1-3; 7 nucleotides align to TRBD1. The CDR3 has 16 amino acids. Per germline, CDR1 SGHDN and CDR2 FVKESK. Trimming at V came to 3 bases and at J to 4 bases, leaving 9 bases not matched to a gene. The CDR3 region is CASSQNRGNIGNTIYF. The CDR3, as DNA: TGTGCCAGCAGCCAGAACAGGGGTAATATCGGAAACACCATATATTTT.